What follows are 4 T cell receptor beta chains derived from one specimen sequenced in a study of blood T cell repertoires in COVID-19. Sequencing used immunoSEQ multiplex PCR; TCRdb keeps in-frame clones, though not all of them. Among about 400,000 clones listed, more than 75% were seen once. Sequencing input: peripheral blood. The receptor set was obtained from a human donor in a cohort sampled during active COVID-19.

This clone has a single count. CDR3 DNA: TGTGCCAGCAGCCTGAATGCTGGACAGGTCCAAGTCTATGGCTACACCTTC. It yields the protein CASSLNAGQVQVYGYTF. The V and J genes are TRBV2 and TRBJ1-2, with 7 nucleotides matching TRBD1. V lost 6 bases, J lost 4 bases, and 17 bases stayed unmatched. This CDR3 is built from 17 residues. Germline V gene data show CDR1 as SNHLY and CDR2 as FYNNEI.

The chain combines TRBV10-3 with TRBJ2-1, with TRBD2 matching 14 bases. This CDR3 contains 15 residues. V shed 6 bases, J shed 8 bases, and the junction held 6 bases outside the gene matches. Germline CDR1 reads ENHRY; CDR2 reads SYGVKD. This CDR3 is CAIRPGTSGSYEQFF. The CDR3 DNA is TGTGCCATCAGACCCGGGACTAGCGGGAGCTATGAGCAGTTCTTC.

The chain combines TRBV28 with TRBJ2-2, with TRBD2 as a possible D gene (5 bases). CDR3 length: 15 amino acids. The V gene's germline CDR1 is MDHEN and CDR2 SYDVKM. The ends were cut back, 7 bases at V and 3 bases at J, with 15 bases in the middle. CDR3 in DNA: TGTGCCAGCATATCAACGGGGATGCACACCGGGGAGCTGTTTTTT. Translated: CASISTGMHTGELFF.

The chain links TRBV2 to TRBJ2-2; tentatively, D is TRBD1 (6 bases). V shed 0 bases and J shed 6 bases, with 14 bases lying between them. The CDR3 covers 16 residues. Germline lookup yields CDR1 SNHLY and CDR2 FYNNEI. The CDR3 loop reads CASSEAGTIAAGELFF. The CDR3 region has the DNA TGTGCCAGCAGTGAAGCAGGGACAATCGCTGCCGGGGAGCTGTTTTTT.